This T cell receptor beta chain was profiled in a study of cytomegalovirus exposure and HLA in healthy donors. There are 13 residues in the CDR3. Trimming took off 4 bases at V and 1 base at J, with 8 bases between the two ends. Germline-derived CDR1 and CDR2 are SGDLS and YYNGEE. This PCR relied on a set of 60 Vbeta primers and 13 Jbeta primers. Measured with immunoSEQ multiplex PCR; TCRdb has only the in-frame clones, and not every one. Its listing shows some 120,000 clones. This sequence joins TRBV9 and TRBJ1-1, with D uncertain. Sequenced input: PBMCs. The source is a man aged 30 to 39 in good health and CMV-seronegative. Here the CDR3 reads CASSPSPNTEAFF. CDR3 bases: TGTGCCAGCAGCCCCAGTCCGAACACTGAAGCTTTCTTT.